The next 8 T cell receptor beta chains were all read from a single sample in a study of Graves' ophthalmopathy and Graves' hyperthyroidism. The sequenced template was RNA, covering the TCR beta CDR3 region. HTBI primers were used in a first-round RT-PCR, which preceded a second-round multiplex PCR. Via MiXCR, TCRdb re-called the multiplex PCR reads, giving one row per CDR3 protein. Of about 640,000 distinct CDR3 sequences in the sample, about two fifths were seen once. Sequences were obtained from peripheral blood. The receptors originated from an adult man with Graves' ophthalmopathy.

The chain recombines TRBV6-5 with TRBJ2-5; a possible D gene is TRBD2 (6 bases). The germline V gene has CDR1 MNHEY and CDR2 SVGAGI. This CDR3 has 15 amino acids. V lost 8 bases to trimming and J lost 3 bases, with 19 bases between them. CDR3 in amino acids: CASRRGTSAKETQYF. The CDR3 region has the DNA TGTGCCAGCCGACGGGGGACTTCCGCGAAAGAGACCCAGTACTTC.

With respect to this clonotype: The CDR3 does not close with the conserved phenylalanine or tryptophan, likely indicating a read error. It is unclear where the CDR3 begins or ends on the DNA, so no DNA is shown, and the CDR3 is as TCRdb lists it. The chain recombines TRBV5-6 with TRBJ1-2; the D call in the table, TRBD1, was not verified against the DNA. Germline CDR1 SGHDT, CDR2 YYEEEE. The CDR3 extends over 16 residues, inclusive of both ends. The CDR3 loop is CASSLQGAPASMATQS.

CDR3 nucleotides: TGCAGTGCTAGATCCCGGGCAGGGGTGACTAATGAAAAACTGTTTTTT. Translating gives CSARSRAGVTNEKLFF. The genes are TRBV20-1 and TRBJ1-4; D possibly corresponds to TRBD1 (6 bases). The length of the CDR3 is 16 residues. Germline V gene data show CDR1 as DFQATT and CDR2 as SNEGSKA (reference sequence). Trimming removed 2 bases at V and 2 bases at J, with 15 bases between.

The chain recombines TRBV25-1 with TRBJ1-1; D is uncertain. V lost 4 bases to trimming and J lost 1 base, with 16 bases between them. The CDR3 has 16 residues. Per the germline V gene, CDR1 is MGHDK and CDR2 is SYGVNS. Written as DNA, the CDR3 is TGTGCCAGCAGTGCTCCGAGTCAGGACTGGAACACTGAAGCTTTCTTT. It codes for CASSAPSQDWNTEAFF.

The V call is TRBV29-1, the J call TRBJ2-3; maybe TRBD1 (6 bases). This CDR3 spans 11 amino acids. V was shortened by 3 bases and J by 7 bases, with 8 bases between the two germline ends. Germline lookup yields CDR1 SQVTM and CDR2 ANQGSEA. The CDR3 nucleotides read TGCAGCGTTGAGGACAGCAATACGCAGTATTTT. This encodes CSVEDSNTQYF.

This clonotype was recorded at least ten times. The genes are TRBV6-6 and TRBJ2-7; D is ambiguous. The germline V gene has CDR1 MNHNY and CDR2 SVGAGI (reference sequence). This CDR3 contains 12 residues. V was pared by 0 bases and J by 7 bases, with 7 bases between. The CDR3 bases are TGTGCCAGCAGTTACTCATTGGAAGAGCAGTACTTC. Its protein is CASSYSLEEQYF.

The V and J genes are TRBV7-9 and TRBJ2-5, with D perhaps matching TRBD1 (6 bases). Germline V CDR1 and CDR2: SEHNR, FQNEAQ (reference sequence). CDR3 length: 16 amino acids. Trimming took off 5 bases at V and 6 bases at J, with 22 bases between the two ends. CDR3 nucleotide sequence: TGTGCCAGCAGCCGACCTACAGGGATCAGTCTACAGACCCAGTACTTC. Its protein product is CASSRPTGISLQTQYF.

At least ten counts were recorded for this clonotype. This chain connects TRBV7-6 to TRBJ2-2; 9 bases are shared with TRBD1. V lost 5 bases to trimming and J lost 1 base; unmatched junction nucleotides: 5. The CDR3 spans 16 residues. CDR1 is SGHVS, CDR2 FNYEAQ, per germline. The CDR3 is CASSAWDRENTGELFF. CDR3 DNA: TGTGCCAGCAGCGCCTGGGACAGGGAGAACACCGGGGAGCTGTTTTTT.